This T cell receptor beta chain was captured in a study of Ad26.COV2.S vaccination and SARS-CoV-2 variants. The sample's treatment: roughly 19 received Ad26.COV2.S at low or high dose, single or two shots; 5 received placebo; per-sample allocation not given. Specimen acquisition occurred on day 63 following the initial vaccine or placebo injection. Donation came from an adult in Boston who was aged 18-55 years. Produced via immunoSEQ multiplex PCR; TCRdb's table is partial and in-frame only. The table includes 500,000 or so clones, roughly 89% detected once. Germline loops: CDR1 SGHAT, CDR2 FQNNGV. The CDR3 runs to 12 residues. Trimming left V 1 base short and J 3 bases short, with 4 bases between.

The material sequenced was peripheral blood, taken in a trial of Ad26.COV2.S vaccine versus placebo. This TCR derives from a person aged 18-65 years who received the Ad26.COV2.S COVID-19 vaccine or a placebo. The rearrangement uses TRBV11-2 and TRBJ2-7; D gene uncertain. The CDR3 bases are TGTGCCAGCAGCTTAGTAGACTACGAGCAGTACTTC. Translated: CASSLVDYEQYF.